The clone carrying this TCR beta chain was detected ten times or more. CDR3 and TCR beta VDJ profiling relied on genomic DNA as the template. TCRdb ran MiXCR on the reads and lists one entry per CDR3 protein. The sample lists around 430,000 distinct CDR3 sequences; about a third were seen once. Previously, flow cytometry had revealed CD8+CD57+ cell expansion in the patients chosen for sequencing. Therapy had not been given to patients before blood sampling. The data originate from a study of CD8+CD57+ T cells in acquired aplastic anemia. Study at large: DNA per sorted CD4+ or CD8+ sample ranged roughly 0.17 to 27.4 ug, averaging roughly 3.2 ug.

Germline V gene sequence: CDR1 ENHRY, CDR2 SYGVKD. V dropped 0 bases and J dropped 3 bases, with 8 bases sitting between them. The CDR3 loop spans 14 amino acids. The sequence was collected from a human donor with aplastic anemia. This chain connects TRBV10-3 to TRBJ1-2; D unclear. The sequenced sample was sorted CD4+, CD8+, or CD8+CD57+ T cells (not recorded which) from PBMCs. This CDR3 is CAISESWADYGYTF. CDR3 nucleotide sequence: TGTGCCATCAGTGAGTCGTGGGCGGACTATGGCTACACCTTC.